The T cell receptor beta chain described here comes from a study of regulatory T cells in long-lasting Graves disease. In building TCR beta libraries, iRepertoire HTBI primers were used together with Arm-PCR of CDR3 regions. TCRdb processed the multiplex PCR reads anew with MiXCR; each CDR3 protein has one entry. The top ten hold over 15% of the sample, which has 400,000 to 450,000 distinct CDR3 sequences, 14% to 15% seen once. The CDR3 has 15 amino acids. Germline V gives CDR1 SEHNR, CDR2 FQNEAQ (reference sequence). V was pared by 5 bases and J by 5 bases, with 7 bases of the junction left unmatched. The table lists this clonotype with many counts. Indicated time point: newly diagnosed GD, antithyroid drugs for less than 3 months. Extracted PBMC RNA gave rise to the TCR library. The same data also contributed to another study, on T cells in Graves' hyperthyroidism and ophthalmopathy. That paper adds: Patients showing uncontrolled infection, other autoimmune disease, pregnancy or lactation were ineligible. A model of 13 V-J features distinguished ophthalmopathy from stable hyperthyroidism.

The material sequenced was peripheral blood mononuclear cells (PBMCs), taken at new diagnosis, from a patient treated with antithyroid drugs. The TCR sequence derives from a woman in her thirties with Graves disease. This chain uses TRBV7-9 with TRBJ2-1, with 9 positions matching TRBD1. DNA for the CDR3: TGTGCCAGCAGCCCCCCGGGACAGGGAGACAATGAGCAGTTCTTC. It specifies CASSPPGQGDNEQFF.